The rows below give T cell receptor beta chains drawn from one sample of a study of cytomegalovirus exposure and HLA in healthy donors. Using immunoSEQ multiplex PCR, the repertoire was profiled, and TCRdb retains in-frame clones only, with some absent. The data contain roughly 200,000 clones, 65% to 85% of them singletons. Sequencing used PBMCs. The receptors shown here come from a man in his fifties or sixties in good health and CMV-seronegative. The CDR3 runs from the conserved cysteine through the conserved F or W. The D gene is left open where the match is weak. Some rows mark clone size as missing; the rest say once, few, many or name a class of expanded clone.

v_call: TRBV9; d_call: TRBD1; j_call: TRBJ1-6; clone_size: NA; cdr3_nt: TGTGCCAGCAGCGCAGGGGGCCGGGGGAATTCACCCCTCCACTTT; cdr3_aa: CASSAGGRGNSPLHF
v_call: TRBV6-4; d_call: TRBD1; j_call: TRBJ1-1; clone_size: NA; cdr3_nt: TGTGCCAGCTCTCAGGGGGCAGGGACTGAAGCTTTCTTT; cdr3_aa: CASSQGAGTEAFF
v_call: TRBV5-4; d_call: NA; j_call: TRBJ1-1; clone_size: NA; cdr3_nt: TGTGCCAGCAGCTTGGATAGCGGGTTTCGGGCTTTCTTT; cdr3_aa: CASSLDSGFRAFF
v_call: TRBV5-4; d_call: TRBD2; j_call: TRBJ2-3; clone_size: NA; cdr3_nt: TGTGCCAGCACCGCGGGGGGAGGTCGAGATACGCAGTATTTT; cdr3_aa: CASTAGGGRDTQYF
v_call: TRBV9; d_call: TRBD2; j_call: TRBJ2-2; clone_size: NA; cdr3_nt: TGTGCCACTGGTCGGGGGGGCACCGGGGAGCTGTTTTTT; cdr3_aa: CATGRGGTGELFF
v_call: TRBV30; d_call: NA; j_call: TRBJ1-3; clone_size: few; cdr3_nt: TGTGCCTGGAGCCAAACGGGTGGAAACACCATATATTTT; cdr3_aa: CAWSQTGGNTIYF
v_call: TRBV7-2; d_call: NA; j_call: TRBJ2-3; clone_size: NA; cdr3_nt: TGTGCCAGCAGCTTAGGCGGGGAAAGCACAGATACGCAGTATTTT; cdr3_aa: CASSLGGESTDTQYF
v_call: TRBV28; d_call: TRBD2; j_call: TRBJ2-7; clone_size: NA; cdr3_nt: TGTGCCAGCAGTTTGTGGAGCGGGAGCCGCGAGCAGTACTTC; cdr3_aa: CASSLWSGSREQYF
v_call: TRBV5-4; d_call: NA; j_call: TRBJ2-7; clone_size: NA; cdr3_nt: TGTGCCAGCAGCTTGTGGGGGGTCGACGAGCAGTACTTC; cdr3_aa: CASSLWGVDEQYF
v_call: TRBV7-6; d_call: NA; j_call: TRBJ2-1; clone_size: NA; cdr3_nt: TGTGCCAGCAGCCAGCGGAGCGGGACAGGCAATGAGCAGTTCTTC; cdr3_aa: CASSQRSGTGNEQFF
v_call: TRBV6-1; d_call: TRBD1; j_call: TRBJ2-1; clone_size: NA; cdr3_nt: TGTGCCAGCAGTGTCACCGGGACAGGCTACAATGAGCAGTTCTTC; cdr3_aa: CASSVTGTGYNEQFF
v_call: TRBV5-1; d_call: NA; j_call: TRBJ1-1; clone_size: NA; cdr3_nt: TGCGCCAGCAGCTTGGGGCAGGGGTGTGAAGCTTTCTTT; cdr3_aa: CASSLGQGCEAFF
v_call: TRBV9; d_call: TRBD2; j_call: TRBJ2-2; clone_size: NA; cdr3_nt: TGTGCCAGCAGCGTAGGGGGTCTAGCGGGAGTGGGGTACACCGGGGAGCTGTTTTTT; cdr3_aa: CASSVGGLAGVGYTGELFF
v_call: TRBV5-1; d_call: NA; j_call: TRBJ2-7; clone_size: NA; cdr3_nt: TGCGCCAGCAGCTTGGCGGGAGGGACAGGGAACTACGAGCAGTACTTC; cdr3_aa: CASSLAGGTGNYEQYF
v_call: TRBV4-3; d_call: NA; j_call: TRBJ1-6; clone_size: once; cdr3_nt: TGCGCCAGCAGCCAAGAGAAGACAGGCTCTGTTGATTCACCCCTCCACTTT; cdr3_aa: CASSQEKTGSVDSPLHF
v_call: TRBV2; d_call: TRBD1; j_call: TRBJ1-5; clone_size: NA; cdr3_nt: TGTGCCAGCAGTGATCATGGACAGGGCCGTAGCAATCAGCCCCAGCATTTT; cdr3_aa: CASSDHGQGRSNQPQHF
v_call: TRBV5-5; d_call: TRBD1; j_call: TRBJ1-2; clone_size: NA; cdr3_nt: TGTGCCAGCAGCTTGACAGGGGGCAGAGATGGCTACACCTTC; cdr3_aa: CASSLTGGRDGYTF
v_call: TRBV18; d_call: TRBD2; j_call: TRBJ2-1; clone_size: NA; cdr3_nt: TGTGCCAGCTCACCAGGGAGTAGCGGGGGTTGGGAGCAGTTCTTC; cdr3_aa: CASSPGSSGGWEQFF
v_call: TRBV6-5; d_call: TRBD1; j_call: TRBJ1-3; clone_size: NA; cdr3_nt: TGTGCCAGCAGTTACCGGACAGGCTTCTCTGGAAACACCATATATTTT; cdr3_aa: CASSYRTGFSGNTIYF
v_call: TRBV9; d_call: TRBD2; j_call: TRBJ2-1; clone_size: NA; cdr3_nt: TGTGCCAGCAGCGTAGCGCAGACTAGGGGTAGCGGGATGAACTACAATGAGCAGTTCTTC; cdr3_aa: CASSVAQTRGSGMNYNEQFF
v_call: TRBV6-5; d_call: TRBD1; j_call: TRBJ1-6; clone_size: few; cdr3_nt: TGTGCCAGCAGTTACTCGACGGGCAGGGGGAATTCACCCCTCCACTTT; cdr3_aa: CASSYSTGRGNSPLHF
v_call: TRBV7-7; d_call: TRBD2; j_call: TRBJ2-2; clone_size: NA; cdr3_nt: TGTGCCAGCAGCTTACGGGGTGGACTAGGGGCGCCCGGGGAGCTGTTTTTT; cdr3_aa: CASSLRGGLGAPGELFF
v_call: TRBV6-6; d_call: NA; j_call: TRBJ1-3; clone_size: once; cdr3_nt: TGTGCCAGCAGTTATGAGGGCATCTCTGGAAACACCATATATTTT; cdr3_aa: CASSYEGISGNTIYF
v_call: TRBV5-6; d_call: NA; j_call: TRBJ2-1; clone_size: NA; cdr3_nt: TGTGCCAGCAGCTCAGGGGTCCCGGGAAATGAGCAGTTCTTC; cdr3_aa: CASSSGVPGNEQFF
v_call: TRBV7-6; d_call: NA; j_call: TRBJ1-1; clone_size: once; cdr3_nt: TGTGCCAGCAGCTTAAAGGGGGAAACTGAAGCTTTCTTT; cdr3_aa: CASSLKGETEAFF
v_call: TRBV7-9; d_call: NA; j_call: TRBJ1-2; clone_size: NA; cdr3_nt: TGTGCCAGCAGCTTAGTTTCGGGGTATCGTGGCTACACCTTC; cdr3_aa: CASSLVSGYRGYTF
v_call: TRBV10-1; d_call: NA; j_call: TRBJ1-1; clone_size: once; cdr3_nt: TGCGCCAGCAGTGAGTACAGTGATCACACTGAAGCTTTCTTT; cdr3_aa: CASSEYSDHTEAFF
v_call: TRBV5-1; d_call: NA; j_call: TRBJ1-1; clone_size: NA; cdr3_nt: TGCGCCAGCAGCTTGGTGGCCGCGAACACTGAAGCTTTCTTT; cdr3_aa: CASSLVAANTEAFF
v_call: TRBV19; d_call: TRBD1; j_call: TRBJ2-7; clone_size: few; cdr3_nt: TGTGCCAGTAGTTCCCGGACAGGCTACGAGCAGTACTTC; cdr3_aa: CASSSRTGYEQYF
v_call: TRBV18; d_call: NA; j_call: TRBJ1-1; clone_size: NA; cdr3_nt: TGTGCCAGCTCACCACCGAGGGCCGGGGGCACTGAAGCTTTCTTT; cdr3_aa: CASSPPRAGGTEAFF
v_call: TRBV6-4; d_call: TRBD2; j_call: TRBJ2-2; clone_size: NA; cdr3_nt: TGTGCCAGCAGTGCCCTACCCAGCGGGGGCACCGGGGAGCTGTTTTTT; cdr3_aa: CASSALPSGGTGELFF
v_call: TRBV5-1; d_call: NA; j_call: TRBJ2-3; clone_size: NA; cdr3_nt: TGCGCCAGCAGCTTGGAGGGAGGAACAGATACGCAGTATTTT; cdr3_aa: CASSLEGGTDTQYF
v_call: TRBV4-1; d_call: TRBD2; j_call: TRBJ2-5; clone_size: NA; cdr3_nt: TGCGCCAGCAGCCAAGATCGGGGGGTAGCGGGGGAGGAAGAGACCCAGTACTTC; cdr3_aa: CASSQDRGVAGEEETQYF
v_call: TRBV15; d_call: NA; j_call: TRBJ1-1; clone_size: NA; cdr3_nt: TGTGCCACCAGCAGAGATAAGGGGAGGGTCCCTGAAGCTTTCTTT; cdr3_aa: CATSRDKGRVPEAFF
v_call: TRBV10-2; d_call: TRBD1; j_call: TRBJ1-6; clone_size: NA; cdr3_nt: TGCGCCAGCAGTGAGTCCAGGGCAGGGGGGAATTCACCCCTCCACTTT; cdr3_aa: CASSESRAGGNSPLHF
v_call: TRBV10-3; d_call: TRBD2; j_call: TRBJ2-7; clone_size: NA; cdr3_nt: TGTGCCATCAGTGAGTCGCTTAGCGGGGCGACCTACGAGCAGTACTTC; cdr3_aa: CAISESLSGATYEQYF
v_call: TRBV19; d_call: NA; j_call: TRBJ2-1; clone_size: NA; cdr3_nt: TGTGCCAGTAGTATAAGTTTGGGGCGAAGCTCCTACAATGAGCAGTTCTTC; cdr3_aa: CASSISLGRSSYNEQFF
v_call: TRBV10-3; d_call: TRBD2; j_call: TRBJ2-1; clone_size: NA; cdr3_nt: TGTGCCATCGGAGTAGCGGGAGTGGGCAATGAGCAGTTCTTC; cdr3_aa: CAIGVAGVGNEQFF
v_call: TRBV25-1; d_call: TRBD1; j_call: TRBJ1-6; clone_size: once; cdr3_nt: TGTGCCATCTCCGGGACAGGGGTAAATTCACCCCTCCACTTT; cdr3_aa: CAISGTGVNSPLHF
v_call: TRBV4-2; d_call: NA; j_call: TRBJ2-5; clone_size: NA; cdr3_nt: TGTGCCAGCAGCCAAGATGCGCCCCAGACCCAGTACTTC; cdr3_aa: CASSQDAPQTQYF
v_call: TRBV5-4; d_call: TRBD2; j_call: TRBJ2-3; clone_size: NA; cdr3_nt: TGTGCCAGCAGCCCAACTAGCGGGAGAGTGTATTTT; cdr3_aa: CASSPTSGRVYF
v_call: TRBV9; d_call: TRBD1; j_call: TRBJ2-2; clone_size: NA; cdr3_nt: TGTGCCAGCAGCGTAACCGGGACAGCCACCGGGGAGCTGTTTTTT; cdr3_aa: CASSVTGTATGELFF
v_call: TRBV18; d_call: NA; j_call: TRBJ2-3; clone_size: NA; cdr3_nt: TGTGCCAGCTCACCACCAGAACTGCGGGCAACAGATACGCAGTATTTT; cdr3_aa: CASSPPELRATDTQYF
v_call: TRBV19; d_call: TRBD2; j_call: TRBJ2-5; clone_size: NA; cdr3_nt: TGTGCCAGTAGTACCCCCGGACTAGCTGAGACCCAGTACTTC; cdr3_aa: CASSTPGLAETQYF
v_call: TRBV29-1; d_call: NA; j_call: TRBJ1-1; clone_size: few; cdr3_nt: TGCAGCGTGCGAATCGTCAACACTGAAGCTTTCTTT; cdr3_aa: CSVRIVNTEAFF
v_call: TRBV27; d_call: NA; j_call: TRBJ1-5; clone_size: NA; cdr3_nt: TGTGCCAGCAGTTTATCGGTGATACAGGGATTCAATCAGCCCCAGCATTTT; cdr3_aa: CASSLSVIQGFNQPQHF
v_call: TRBV5-1; d_call: TRBD1; j_call: TRBJ1-1; clone_size: once; cdr3_nt: TGCGCCAGCAGACTGACAGGGCCCAACACTGAAGCTTTCTTT; cdr3_aa: CASRLTGPNTEAFF